These 19 T cell receptor beta chains originate from one sample sequenced in a study of graft-versus-host responses after intestinal transplantation (dated by TCRdb to about 2021). Receptors were amplified or captured by the immunoSEQ multiplex PCR assay. This is the immuneACCESS table as TCRdb keeps it, with only in-frame sequences that have V and J called. A part of the clones is gone; compared with another copy, unresolved V genes explain less than half, and the rest is unexplained. In this sample the table shows about 12,000 clones, around 85% of which occur a single time. In total, the top ten clones hold roughly 9% of the sample. The starting material was PBMCs, obtained roughly 290 days after intestinal transplant. These receptors were collected from a human patient who received an intestinal transplant, so some T cells may come from the graft donor.

The chain employs TRBV7-9 and TRBJ2-3; 7 bases are shared with TRBD1. This CDR3 contains 16 residues. V gave up 1 base and J gave up 3 bases; unmatched junction bases: 7. The germline CDR1 and CDR2 sequences are SEHNR and FQNEAQ (reference sequence). The CDR3: CASSLGQGGRTDTQYF. The CDR3 region has the DNA TGTGCCAGCAGCTTAGGACAGGGCGGTAGAACAGATACGCAGTATTTT.

This chain links TRBV5-1 with TRBJ2-3; 7 positions agree with TRBD1. Germline trimming cut 0 bases from V and 2 bases from J; bases unmatched to any gene: 3. The CDR3 has 15 amino acids. CDR1 is SGHRS and CDR2 is YFSETQ in the germline V gene. CDR3 DNA sequence: TGCGCCAGCAGCTTGGAGACAGGGCACACAGATACGCAGTATTTT. This sequence encodes CASSLETGHTDTQYF.

This rearrangement joins TRBV19 to TRBJ1-1; 8 nucleotides line up with TRBD1. J was trimmed by 4 bases and V by 3 bases; bases with no gene match: 4. Germline CDR1 LNHDA, CDR2 SQIVND (reference sequence). The CDR3 is made up of 14 amino acids. For the CDR3, the DNA is TGTGCCAGTAGTATCGGGACAGGACCCACTGAAGCTTTCTTT. Its protein product is CASSIGTGPTEAFF.

The J gene is TRBJ1-6, the V gene TRBV14; weak D call: TRBD1 (5 bases). The V end was cut by 5 bases, the J end by 7 bases, with 21 bases between. CDR1 is SGHDN and CDR2 is FVKESK in the germline V gene. The CDR3 is made up of 17 amino acids. The DNA for the CDR3 is TGTGCCAGCAGCTGGGGCCACGGAAGGGCATTCAATTCACCCCTCCACTTT. It encodes CASSWGHGRAFNSPLHF.

The chain is built from TRBV15 and TRBJ2-3; D is possibly TRBD1 or TRBD2 (5 bases each). The CDR3 length is 15 residues. The V gene's germline CDR1 is LNHNV and CDR2 YYDKDF (reference sequence). V was trimmed by 9 bases and J by 0 bases, leaving 16 bases between them. CDR3 region: CATIRSEGSTDTQYF. CDR3 nucleotides: TGTGCCACTATTAGGTCCGAGGGGAGCACAGATACGCAGTATTTT.

V usage is TRBV5-4 and J usage is TRBJ2-5; 12 bases agree with TRBD2. The J call is uncertain, as TRBJ2-7 better fits the DNA end. Germline lookup yields CDR1 SGHNT and CDR2 YYREEE (reference sequence). The CDR3 loop spans 16 amino acids. The CDR3 here is CASSLEGTLAGGEQYF. DNA for the CDR3: TGTGCCAGCAGCTTGGAGGGGACACTAGCGGGAGGCGAGCAGTACTTC.

The chain couples TRBV7-2 to TRBJ2-5, with 11 nucleotides matching TRBD2. The CDR3 sequence is 15 residues long. Germline CDR1 reads SGHTA; CDR2 reads FQGNSA. Trimming at V came to 3 bases and at J to 4 bases, leaving 4 bases not matched to a gene. CDR3 region: CASSFQTSGRETQYF. CDR3 coding DNA: TGTGCCAGCAGCTTCCAAACTAGCGGGAGAGAGACCCAGTACTTC.

V usage is TRBV14 and J usage is TRBJ2-7; D not certain. Germline V gene data show CDR1 as SGHDN and CDR2 as FVKESK. The germline V and J ends were trimmed by 4 bases and 0 bases, with 16 bases remaining between them. The CDR3 consists of 16 residues. The CDR3 coding sequence is TGTGCCAGCAGCCGGTCCCCGCAGGAACCCTCCTACGAGCAGTACTTC. Amino acid sequence: CASSRSPQEPSYEQYF.

The chain has TRBV13 and TRBJ2-1; D gene ambiguous. Germline V gene lookup returns CDR1 PRHDT and CDR2 FYEKMQ (reference sequence). The V and J ends lost 5 bases and 8 bases respectively, with 10 bases between them. This CDR3 is 12 amino acids long. CDR3 loop: CASSLVMDEQFF. CDR3 DNA sequence: TGTGCCAGCAGCCTCGTCATGGATGAGCAGTTCTTC.

The genes are TRBV11-3 and TRBJ2-1; D gene ambiguous. The CDR3 totals 13 residues. The germline gives CDR1 SGHNT, CDR2 YENEEA. V lost 4 bases, J lost 4 bases, and 8 bases lay in between. The CDR3 bases are TGTGCCAGCAGCTCCGGTCCTTACAATGAGCAGTTCTTC. Translating gives CASSSGPYNEQFF.

The chain is built from TRBV7-3 and TRBJ2-7; D unresolved. V dropped 6 bases and J dropped 1 base, with 16 bases sitting between them. The CDR3 is 15 amino acids. CDR1 and CDR2 (germline): SGHTA, FQGTGA. The CDR3 coding sequence is TGTGCCAGCAGTTCCCGTGGCCTACCTTCCTACGAGCAGTACTTC. The encoded protein is CASSSRGLPSYEQYF.

This clone came up a few times. This sequence joins TRBV27 and TRBJ1-6; D unresolved. The germline CDR1 and CDR2 sequences are MNHEY and SMNVEV (reference sequence). V gave up 3 bases and J gave up 9 bases, with 9 bases separating them. The CDR3 is made up of 13 amino acids. CDR3 nucleotide sequence: TGTGCCAGCAGTTTTACGGGCAGTTCACCCCTCCACTTT. It translates to CASSFTGSSPLHF.

This clone was recorded only once. The chain is built from TRBV28 and TRBJ2-7, with 8 positions matching TRBD2. The ends lost 10 bases at V and 4 bases at J; junction bases unmatched: 9. This CDR3 has 13 amino acids. Germline CDR1 MDHEN, CDR2 SYDVKM. For the CDR3, the DNA is TGTGCCACCCGAACGGGCGGGAGGTACGAGCAGTACTTC. It yields the protein CATRTGGRYEQYF.

This clone was found once. CDR3 loop: CASSLARGNEQYF. In nucleotides, the CDR3 is TGTGCCAGCAGCTTAGCCAGGGGGAACGAGCAGTACTTC. V and J are TRBV11-2 and TRBJ2-7, with 7 bases that match TRBD1. Germline V gives CDR1 SGHAT, CDR2 FQNNGV. The V and J ends lost 1 base and 5 bases, in that order; junction bases with no gene match: 2. This CDR3 comprises 13 residues.

The chain employs TRBV7-6 and TRBJ2-5, with TRBD2 matching 14 bases. Gene TRBJ2-7 matches the end of the DNA better, so the J call may be wrong. CDR1 is SGHVS and CDR2 is FNYEAQ in the germline V gene. The length of the CDR3 is 14 residues. CDR3 sequence reads: CASSPGTSGSEQYF. The CDR3, as DNA: TGTGCCAGCAGCCCTGGGACTAGCGGGAGCGAGCAGTACTTC.

The chain is built from TRBV18 and TRBJ1-5, with 10 bases fitting TRBD1. Germline CDR1 and CDR2: KGHSH and LQKENI. The CDR3 is 17 amino acids. J lost 0 bases, V lost 3 bases, and 5 bases had no gene match. The CDR3 loop reads CASSPETGGDSNQPQHF. DNA of the CDR3: TGTGCCAGCTCACCGGAGACAGGGGGCGATAGCAATCAGCCCCAGCATTTT.

CDR3 loop: CASSWGQGRGNTIYF. In DNA form, the CDR3 reads TGTGCCAGCAGTTGGGGACAGGGGCGAGGAAACACCATATATTTT. The chain joins TRBV5-6 to TRBJ1-3, with 10 positions matching TRBD1. J was trimmed by 4 bases and V by 5 bases; bases with no gene match: 6. The CDR3 covers 15 residues. The germline CDR1 and CDR2 sequences are SGHDT and YYEEEE.

The chain couples TRBV30 to TRBJ2-1; 8 bases line up with TRBD2. There are 11 residues in the CDR3. In germline, CDR1 is GTSNPN, CDR2 SVGIG (reference sequence). The V and J ends lost 0 bases and 15 bases, in that order; junction bases with no gene match: 4. DNA of the CDR3: TGTGCCTGGAGTGTGGGACTAGGGGGGTTCTTC. The encoded protein is CAWSVGLGGFF.

Points on this clone: One end of the junction fails to match germline, which may point to a read error. V gene TRBV7-7 combines with J gene TRBJ2-5; D gene unclear. The germline CDR1 and CDR2 sequences are SSHAT and FNYEAQ (reference sequence). The CDR3 loop spans 15 amino acids. The CDR3 protein is CASSVTGPPEETQYF. CDR3 nucleotide sequence: TGTGCTAGCAGCGTCACCGGTCCTCCCGAAGAGACCCAGTACTTC.